This T cell receptor (beta chain) was observed in a study of beta chain features in type 1 diabetes. The authors reverse transcribed all of the isolated RNA, so sequencing captured expressed TCRB transcripts. Method: immunoSEQ multiplex PCR; TCRdb's copy keeps in-frame clones and lacks some. The table records some 170,000 clones, roughly 65% of them present only once. Each of the CD4+ naive, central memory, regulatory and stem cell-like memory populations was sorted via CD45RO/CCR7/CD25/CD127/CD95/CD27. This clone was counted between two and nine times. Its target is not known. Overall study findings and caveats: Type 1 diabetes patients had VDJ junctions that carried fewer insertions and more deletions. Relative to healthy donors, patients appeared to have naive, central memory and Treg TCRB repertoires that were more similar. Shorter TCRB CDR3s, moderately but significantly so, were found in Type 1 diabetes patients in all four CD4+ subsets. It was not settled here whether HLA type affects TCRB rearrangement.

The V and J ends lost 1 base and 7 bases, in that order; junction bases with no gene match: 7. In germline, CDR1 is SGHTA, CDR2 FQGNSA. The CDR3 runs 15 residues. The sequenced sample consisted of naive CD4+ T cells from blood. This sequence originates from a man under 40 with type 1 diabetes. The rearrangement joins TRBV7-2 to TRBJ2-1; TRBD2 aligns across 7 bases. This chain's CDR3 is CASSLDPSGPNEQFF. The CDR3 nucleotides are TGTGCCAGCAGCTTAGACCCTAGCGGACCAAATGAGCAGTTCTTC.